This T cell receptor beta chain was captured in a study of blood T cell repertoires in COVID-19. For the study at large: PBMCs, B-cell-depleted T cells, or T cells were the source of the cDNA or gDNA that made up the material.

Original handling: Reference gene primer amplification gave estimated nucleated cell counts. Generated by immunoSEQ multiplex PCR, the TCRdb table keeps only in-frame clones and is missing some. V, J and clone size are taken as reported in that table, and D and trimming were inferred from the DNA itself. The sample holds about 68,000 clones, approximately 90% seen once. Enrollment of patients from Seattle took place during active infection, with longitudinal follow-up. The sequencing input was peripheral blood. The sequence derives from a man between 50 and 59 years old with COVID-19, enrolled during active disease.

The CDR3 is CASSLLPSGISYNEQFF. CDR3 DNA sequence: TGTGCCAGCAGCTTGTTGCCTAGCGGGATCTCCTACAATGAGCAGTTCTTC. The chain couples TRBV5-6 to TRBJ2-1; 9 bases match TRBD2. The V and J ends lost 1 base and 0 bases, in that order; junction bases with no gene match: 5. The CDR3 covers 17 residues. CDR1 SGHDT and CDR2 YYEEEE come from the germline V gene.